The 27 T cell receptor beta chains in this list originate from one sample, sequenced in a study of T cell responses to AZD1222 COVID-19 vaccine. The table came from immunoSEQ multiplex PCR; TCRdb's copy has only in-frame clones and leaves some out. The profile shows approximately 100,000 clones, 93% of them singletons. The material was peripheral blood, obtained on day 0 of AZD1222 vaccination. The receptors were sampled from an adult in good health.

CDR3 nucleotides: TGTGCCAGCAGCGCTAGCGGGAAAAGCTCCTACGAGCAGTACTTC. It codes for CASSASGKSSYEQYF. V and J are TRBV4-2 and TRBJ2-7; 9 bases agree with TRBD2. CDR3 length: 15 amino acids. The germline gives CDR1 LGHNA, CDR2 YNFKEQ. The V gene end was trimmed by 5 bases and the J gene end by 0 bases; junction bases not matched to a gene: 5.

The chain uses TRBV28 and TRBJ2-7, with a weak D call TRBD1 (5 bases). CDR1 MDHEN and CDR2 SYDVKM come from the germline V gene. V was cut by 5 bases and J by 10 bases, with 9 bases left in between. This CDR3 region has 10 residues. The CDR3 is CASSDRDQYF. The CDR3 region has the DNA TGTGCCAGCAGTGACAGAGACCAGTACTTC.

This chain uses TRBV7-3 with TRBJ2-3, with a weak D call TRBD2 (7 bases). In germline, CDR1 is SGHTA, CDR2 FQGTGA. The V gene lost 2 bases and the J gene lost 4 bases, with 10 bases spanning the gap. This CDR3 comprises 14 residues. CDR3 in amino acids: CASSLRGAADTQYF. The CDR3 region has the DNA TGTGCCAGCAGCTTACGGGGGGCCGCAGATACGCAGTATTTT.

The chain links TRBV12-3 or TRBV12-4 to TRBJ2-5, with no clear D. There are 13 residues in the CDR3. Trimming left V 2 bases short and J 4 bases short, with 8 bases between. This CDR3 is CASSLRGRETQYF. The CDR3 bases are TGTGCCAGCAGTTTACGCGGTAGAGAGACCCAGTACTTC.

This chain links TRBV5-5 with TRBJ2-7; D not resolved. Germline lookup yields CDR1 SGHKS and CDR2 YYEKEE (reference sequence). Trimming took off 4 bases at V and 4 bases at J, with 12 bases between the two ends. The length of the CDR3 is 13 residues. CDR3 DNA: TGTGCCAGCAGCCACGTGAGTGGGTACGAGCAGTACTTC. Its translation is CASSHVSGYEQYF.

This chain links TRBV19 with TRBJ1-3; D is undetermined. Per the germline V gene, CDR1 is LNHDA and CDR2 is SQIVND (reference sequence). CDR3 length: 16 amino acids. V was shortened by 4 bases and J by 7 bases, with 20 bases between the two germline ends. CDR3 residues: CASSKAPIRRVNTIYF. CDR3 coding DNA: TGTGCCAGTAGTAAGGCGCCGATTCGGCGAGTCAACACCATATATTTT.

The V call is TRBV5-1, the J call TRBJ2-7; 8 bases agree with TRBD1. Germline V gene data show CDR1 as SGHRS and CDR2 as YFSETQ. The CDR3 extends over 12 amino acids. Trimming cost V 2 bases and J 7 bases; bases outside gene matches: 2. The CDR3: CASSFGQGEQYF. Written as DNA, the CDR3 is TGCGCCAGCAGCTTCGGACAGGGAGAGCAGTACTTC.

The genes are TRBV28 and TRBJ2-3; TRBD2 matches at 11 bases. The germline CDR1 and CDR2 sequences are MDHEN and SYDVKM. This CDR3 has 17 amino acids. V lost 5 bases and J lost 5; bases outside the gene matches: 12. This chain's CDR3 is CASSTQLAGEILDTQYF. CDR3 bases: TGTGCCAGCAGTACACAACTAGCGGGAGAAATTCTAGATACGCAGTATTTT.

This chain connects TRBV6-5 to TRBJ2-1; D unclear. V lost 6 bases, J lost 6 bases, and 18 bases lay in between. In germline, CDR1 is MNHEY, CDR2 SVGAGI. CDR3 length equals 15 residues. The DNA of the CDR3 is TGTGCCAGCAGAGCCTCAAATAACCTGGTCAATGAGCAGTTCTTC. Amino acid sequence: CASRASNNLVNEQFF.

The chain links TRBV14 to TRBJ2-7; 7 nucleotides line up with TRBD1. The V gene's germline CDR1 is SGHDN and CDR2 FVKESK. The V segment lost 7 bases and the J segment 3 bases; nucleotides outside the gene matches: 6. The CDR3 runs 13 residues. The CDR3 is CASTRQGDYEQYF. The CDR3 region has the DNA TGTGCCAGCACCAGACAGGGTGACTACGAGCAGTACTTC.

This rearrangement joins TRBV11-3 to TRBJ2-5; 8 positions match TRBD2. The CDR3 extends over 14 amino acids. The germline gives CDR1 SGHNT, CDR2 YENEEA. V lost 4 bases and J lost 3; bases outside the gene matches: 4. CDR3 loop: CASSSGLAEETQYF. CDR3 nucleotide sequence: TGTGCCAGCAGCTCCGGACTAGCTGAAGAGACCCAGTACTTC. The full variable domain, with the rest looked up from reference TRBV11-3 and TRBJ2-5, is EAGVVQSPRYKIIEKKQPVAFWCNPISGHNTLYWYLQNLGQGPELLIRYENEEAVDDSQLPKDRFSAERLKGVDSTLKIQPAELGDSAVYLCASSSGLAEETQYFGPGTRLLVL.

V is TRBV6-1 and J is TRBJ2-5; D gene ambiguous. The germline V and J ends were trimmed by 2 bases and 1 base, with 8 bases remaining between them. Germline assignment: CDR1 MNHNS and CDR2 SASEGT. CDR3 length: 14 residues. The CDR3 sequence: CASSETIVQETQYF. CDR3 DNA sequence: TGTGCCAGCAGTGAAACGATAGTCCAAGAGACCCAGTACTTC.

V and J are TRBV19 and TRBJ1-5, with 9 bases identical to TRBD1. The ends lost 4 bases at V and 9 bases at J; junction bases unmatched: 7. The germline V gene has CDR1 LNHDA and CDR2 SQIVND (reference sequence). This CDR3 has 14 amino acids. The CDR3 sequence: CASSRGQGALPQHF. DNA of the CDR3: TGTGCCAGTAGTAGGGGACAGGGCGCTCTGCCCCAGCATTTT.

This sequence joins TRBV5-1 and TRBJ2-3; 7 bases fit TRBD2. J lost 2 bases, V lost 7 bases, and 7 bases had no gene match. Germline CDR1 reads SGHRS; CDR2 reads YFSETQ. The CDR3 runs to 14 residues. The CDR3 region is CASGLLAITDTQYF. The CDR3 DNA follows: TGCGCCAGCGGATTACTAGCGATCACAGATACGCAGTATTTT.

CDR3 sequence (DNA): TGTGCCTGGGCCCCCTGGGCCAGCCAAGAGACCCAGTACTTC. It yields the protein CAWAPWASQETQYF. The gene calls are TRBV30 and TRBJ2-5; D call uncertain. This CDR3 comprises 14 residues. The V gene's germline CDR1 is GTSNPN and CDR2 SVGIG (reference sequence). V gave up 5 bases and J gave up 1 base, with 14 bases separating them.

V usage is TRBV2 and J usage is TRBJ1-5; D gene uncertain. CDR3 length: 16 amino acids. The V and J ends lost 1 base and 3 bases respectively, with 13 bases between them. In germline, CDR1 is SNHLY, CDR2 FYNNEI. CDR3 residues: CASSEDSINNNQPQHF. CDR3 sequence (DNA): TGTGCCAGCAGTGAAGATAGTATAAATAACAATCAGCCCCAGCATTTT.

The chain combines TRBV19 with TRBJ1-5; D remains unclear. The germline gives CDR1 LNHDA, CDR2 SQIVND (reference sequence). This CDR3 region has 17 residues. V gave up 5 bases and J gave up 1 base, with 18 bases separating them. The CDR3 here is CASSPQFALGSNQPQHF. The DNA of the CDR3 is TGTGCCAGTAGTCCACAATTTGCCCTGGGAAGCAATCAGCCCCAGCATTTT.

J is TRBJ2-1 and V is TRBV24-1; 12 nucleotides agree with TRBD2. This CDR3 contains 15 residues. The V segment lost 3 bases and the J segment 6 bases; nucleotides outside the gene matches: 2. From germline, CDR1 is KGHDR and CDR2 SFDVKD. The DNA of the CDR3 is TGTGCCACCAGTGATCCGGGACTAGCGGGCAATGAGCAGTTCTTC. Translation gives CATSDPGLAGNEQFF.

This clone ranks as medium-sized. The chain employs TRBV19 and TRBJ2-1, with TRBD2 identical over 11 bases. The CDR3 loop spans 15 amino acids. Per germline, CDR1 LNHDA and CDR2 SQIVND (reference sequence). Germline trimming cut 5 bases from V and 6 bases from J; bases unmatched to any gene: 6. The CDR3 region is CASSQLAGVFNEQFF. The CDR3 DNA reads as TGTGCCAGTAGTCAACTAGCGGGGGTTTTCAATGAGCAGTTCTTC. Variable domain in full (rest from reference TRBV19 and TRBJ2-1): DGGITQSPKYLFRKEGQNVTLSCEQNLNHDAMYWYRQDPGQGLRLIYYSQIVNDFQKGDIAEGYSVSREKKESFPLTVTSAQKNPTAFYLCASSQLAGVFNEQFFGPGTRLTVL.

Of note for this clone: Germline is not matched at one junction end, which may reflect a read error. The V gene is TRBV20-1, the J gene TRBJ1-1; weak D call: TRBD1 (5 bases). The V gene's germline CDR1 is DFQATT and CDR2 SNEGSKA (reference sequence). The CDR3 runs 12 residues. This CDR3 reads CSASRREDPGVF. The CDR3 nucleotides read TGCAGTGCTAGTCGCAGGGAGGACCCCGGGGTCTTT.

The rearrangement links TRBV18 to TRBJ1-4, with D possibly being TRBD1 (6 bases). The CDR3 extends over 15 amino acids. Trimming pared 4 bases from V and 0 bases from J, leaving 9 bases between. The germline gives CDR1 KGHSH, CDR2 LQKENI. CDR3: CASSRTGSTNEKLFF. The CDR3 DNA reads TGTGCCAGCTCACGTACAGGGTCAACTAATGAAAAACTGTTTTTT.

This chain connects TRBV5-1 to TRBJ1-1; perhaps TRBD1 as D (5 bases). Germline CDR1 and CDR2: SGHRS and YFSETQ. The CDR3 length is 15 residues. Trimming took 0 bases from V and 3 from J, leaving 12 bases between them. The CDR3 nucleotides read TGCGCCAGCAGCTTGGCCGGGGGGAGTCACACTGAAGCTTTCTTT. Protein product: CASSLAGGSHTEAFF.

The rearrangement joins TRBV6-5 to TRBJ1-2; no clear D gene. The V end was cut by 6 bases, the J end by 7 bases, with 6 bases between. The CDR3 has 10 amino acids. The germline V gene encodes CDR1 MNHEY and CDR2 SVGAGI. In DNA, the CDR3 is TGTGCCAGCAGCCTGGGTGGCTACACCTTC. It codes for CASSLGGYTF.

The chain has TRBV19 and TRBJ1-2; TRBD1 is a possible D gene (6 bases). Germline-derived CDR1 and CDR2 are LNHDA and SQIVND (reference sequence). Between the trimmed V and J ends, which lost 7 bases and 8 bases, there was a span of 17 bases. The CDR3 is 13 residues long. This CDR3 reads CASKFPGDSGYTF. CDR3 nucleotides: TGTGCCAGTAAATTCCCAGGGGATAGCGGCTACACCTTC.

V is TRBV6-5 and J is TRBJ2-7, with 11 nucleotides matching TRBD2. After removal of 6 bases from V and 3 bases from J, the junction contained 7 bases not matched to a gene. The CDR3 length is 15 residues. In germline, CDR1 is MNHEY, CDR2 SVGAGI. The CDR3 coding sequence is TGTGCCAGCAGCTTACCCACTAGCGGGAGCTACGAGCAGTACTTC. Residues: CASSLPTSGSYEQYF.

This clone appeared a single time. In DNA form, the CDR3 reads TGTGCCAGCAGGGAGGGACTAGCGGGAGGTCGCCCCTACGAGCAGTACTTC. Its translation: CASREGLAGGRPYEQYF. The chain combines TRBV6-4 with TRBJ2-7; 15 nucleotides match TRBD2. V dropped 6 bases and J dropped 2; count of bases not matched to a gene: 8. The CDR3 extends over 17 amino acids. In germline, CDR1 is MRHNA, CDR2 SNTAGT.

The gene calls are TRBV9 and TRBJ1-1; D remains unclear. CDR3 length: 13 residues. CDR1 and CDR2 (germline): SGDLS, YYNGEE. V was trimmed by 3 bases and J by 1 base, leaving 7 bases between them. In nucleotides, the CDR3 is TGTGCCAGCAGCGGCCATGGGAACACTGAAGCTTTCTTT. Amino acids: CASSGHGNTEAFF.